The entry that follows covers one T cell receptor beta chain sequence. Its antigen is still unknown. This CDR3 has 15 amino acids. V was clipped by 0 bases and J by 3 bases, with 9 bases between them. Germline CDR1 reads SGHRS; CDR2 reads YFSETQ. This sample was included in a study of Ad26.COV2.S vaccination and SARS-CoV-2 variants. Assay: immunoSEQ multiplex PCR; the TCRdb copy retains only in-frame clones and omits some. The sample records around 170,000 clones, approximately 88% being singletons. General study results and limits: Reported post-vaccination CD8+ and CD4+ T cell responses to spike showed substantial breadth. The study found higher spike-specific TCR breadth in vaccine than placebo recipients. Vaccine and placebo groups showed comparable non-spike TCR breadth. Using TCR breadth and depth analyses may have led to underestimated total T cell responses.

The TCR was taken from a human donor who had recovered from COVID-19. This material consisted of peripheral blood, taken after recovery from COVID-19. The chain uses TRBV5-1 and TRBJ2-2, with D possibly matching TRBD2 (5 bases). In nucleotides, the CDR3 is TGCGCCAGCAGCTTGGGCTGGCGGGACACCGGGGAGCTGTTTTTT. Residues: CASSLGWRDTGELFF.